The 31 T cell receptor beta chains below come from one sample, sequenced in a study of T cells in Graves' hyperthyroidism and ophthalmopathy. What was amplified from RNA transcripts were TCR beta CDR3 regions. Using the HTBI primer set, a first-round RT-PCR was run on the TCR CDR3. TCRdb ran MiXCR on the multiplex PCR reads and lists one entry per CDR3 protein. The table lists 500,000 to 800,000 distinct CDR3 sequences, 45% of them singletons. Sequenced material: peripheral blood or thyroid tissue (not recorded which). Source of these receptors: an adult man with Graves' disease, either hyperthyroidism or ophthalmopathy (not recorded which).

This clonotype was observed a few times. CDR3 region: CSASPGHLQGLFF. The CDR3 nucleotides read TGCAGTGCTAGTCCGGGACACCTTCAGGGGCTGTTTTTT. The rearrangement uses TRBV20-1 and TRBJ1-4; a weak D match, TRBD1 (6 bases). Germline V lookup: CDR1 DFQATT, CDR2 SNEGSKA (reference sequence). Trimming took 3 bases from V and 14 from J, leaving 19 bases between them. The CDR3 covers 13 residues.

The chain uses TRBV7-9 and TRBJ1-1, with D possibly being TRBD1 (5 bases). Between the trimmed V and J ends, which lost 4 bases and 3 bases, there was a span of 9 bases. Germline V gene sequence: CDR1 SEHNR, CDR2 FQNEAQ (reference sequence). This CDR3 is 13 amino acids long. The CDR3 nucleotides are TGTGCCAGCAGCTCTGAACAGGACACTGAAGCTTTCTTT. Its translation is CASSSEQDTEAFF.

This clonotype has at least ten counts. CDR3 residues: CASSLRDGRGHEQYF. As DNA, the CDR3 is TGTGCCAGCAGCCTAAGGGACGGCCGGGGCCACGAGCAGTACTTC. The chain couples TRBV7-2 to TRBJ2-7; D is possibly TRBD1 or TRBD2 (5 bases each). V lost 5 bases and J lost 5, with 19 bases in between. This CDR3 comprises 15 residues. Per germline, CDR1 SGHTA and CDR2 FQGNSA. The variable domain in full, with the rest retrieved from reference TRBV7-2 and TRBJ2-7, is GAGVSQSPSNKVTEKGKDVELRCDPISGHTALYWYRQSLGQGLEFLIYFQGNSAPDKSGLPSDRFSAERTGGSVSTLTIQRTQQEDSAVYLCASSLRDGRGHEQYFGPGTRLTVT.

This clonotype was seen only a few times. The chain carries TRBV24-1 and TRBJ1-2, with D uncertain. This CDR3 has 17 amino acids. Trimming left V 1 base short and J 0 bases short, with 14 bases between. Germline V gives CDR1 KGHDR, CDR2 SFDVKD. CDR3 nucleotide sequence: TGTGCCACCAGTGATTTTGCCAGGATGCCTACTAACTATGGCTACACCTTC. This translates into CATSDFARMPTNYGYTF.

The J gene is TRBJ2-5, the V gene TRBV7-2, with 12 bases aligning to TRBD2. The CDR3 runs 18 residues. V was clipped by 1 base and J by 2 bases; unmatched bases: 8. CDR1 SGHTA and CDR2 FQGNSA come from the germline V gene. CDR3 residues: CASSLGSLAGGRQETQYF. The CDR3 DNA sequence: TGTGCCAGCAGCTTAGGGAGCCTAGCGGGGGGGCGGCAAGAGACCCAGTACTTC.

On this clonotype: Without the conserved terminal phenylalanine or tryptophan, this CDR3 likely stems from a read error. No DNA is shown, since the ends of the CDR3 on it are uncertain; the CDR3 is the one TCRdb lists. The chain couples TRBV12-3 or TRBV12-4 to TRBJ2-2; the table calls TRBD2, which could not be checked here. The CDR3 is 16 residues long, counting both termini. The CDR3 is CASSPIGWTAHRGAVV.

The V and J genes are TRBV12-3 or TRBV12-4 and TRBJ1-1; D may be TRBD1 (6 bases). The length of the CDR3 is 15 residues. Between the trimmed V and J ends, which lost 6 bases and 4 bases, there was a span of 18 bases. The DNA for the CDR3 is TGTGCCAGCAGCCTCTTCAGGGGAGGGTTCACTGAAGCTTTCTTT. It yields the protein CASSLFRGGFTEAFF.

The rearrangement joins TRBV12-3 or TRBV12-4 to TRBJ1-6; D not resolved. V lost 6 bases and J lost 7, with 7 bases in between. CDR3 length equals 12 residues. For the CDR3, the DNA is TGTGCCAGCAGGATGGGGAATTCACCCCTCCACTTT. Its translation: CASRMGNSPLHF.

There are many counts of this clonotype. The chain links TRBV2 to TRBJ1-5; TRBD1 might be the D (5 bases). Per germline, CDR1 SNHLY and CDR2 FYNNEI. Trimming removed 6 bases from V and 4 bases from J, with 10 bases in between. This CDR3 region has 13 residues. The CDR3 spells CASRANRNQPQHF. The CDR3 coding sequence is TGTGCCAGCAGGGCAAACAGGAATCAGCCCCAGCATTTT. Filled out from reference TRBV2 and TRBJ1-5, the complete variable domain reads EPEVTQTPSHQVTQMGQEVILRCVPISNHLYFYWYRQILGQKVEFLVSFYNNEISEKSEIFDDQFSVERPDGSNFTLKIRSTKLEDSAMYFCASRANRNQPQHFGDGTRLSIL.

CDR3 protein: CASSYGEYYEQYF. DNA for the CDR3: TGTGCCAGCAGTTACGGGGAGTACTACGAGCAGTACTTC. The chain is built from TRBV6-5 and TRBJ2-7, with D perhaps TRBD2 (5 bases). Trimming cost V 2 bases and J 3 bases, with 8 bases left between them. The CDR3 consists of 13 residues. Germline V gene lookup returns CDR1 MNHEY and CDR2 SVGAGI.

A remark on this clonotype: A much larger clone sits a single nucleotide away, making a read error possible. The V call is TRBV24-1, the J call TRBJ1-5; 7 positions agree with TRBD1. The germline gives CDR1 KGHDR, CDR2 SFDVKD. The CDR3 is made up of 13 amino acids. V lost 7 bases and J lost 5; bases outside the gene matches: 4. The CDR3: CATSDTGDQPQHF. DNA for the CDR3: TGTGCCACCAGCGATACAGGGGATCAGCCCCAGCATTTT.

The chain couples TRBV9 to TRBJ1-1; D ambiguous. CDR3 length: 15 amino acids. From germline, CDR1 is SGDLS and CDR2 YYNGEE. V was clipped by 4 bases and J by 2 bases, with 15 bases between them. The CDR3, as DNA: TGTGCCAGCAGCCCCGGGTGGGATATCAACACTGAAGCTTTCTTT. It encodes CASSPGWDINTEAFF.

This clonotype was seen only once. The CDR3 coding sequence is TGTGCCAGCAGCCCAGGGGGCCAGAACCAAGAGACCCAGTACTTC. This codes for CASSPGGQNQETQYF. V is TRBV12-3 or TRBV12-4 and J is TRBJ2-5; TRBD1 matches at 8 bases. V shed 6 bases, J shed 0 bases, and the junction held 6 bases outside the gene matches. The CDR3 contains 15 residues.

This chain joins TRBV5-4 and TRBJ1-1; no reliable D call. V lost 4 bases and J lost 4, with 17 bases in between. Germline-derived CDR1 and CDR2 are SGHNT and YYREEE (reference sequence). The CDR3 extends over 15 amino acids. In nucleotides, the CDR3 is TGTGCCAGCAGCCTCTCGCAAAACCTGGGCACTGAAGCTTTCTTT. This encodes CASSLSQNLGTEAFF.

This clonotype has ten or more counts. The CDR3 sequence: CSVWTGGDTEAFF. CDR3 DNA: TGCAGCGTTTGGACAGGGGGGGACACTGAAGCTTTCTTT. The chain links TRBV29-1 to TRBJ1-1, with 10 bases fitting TRBD1. CDR3 length equals 13 residues. V gave up 5 bases and J gave up 3 bases; unmatched junction bases: 3. CDR1 SQVTM and CDR2 ANQGSEA come from the germline V gene.

This clonotype has more than one count but fewer than ten. V and J are TRBV7-9 and TRBJ2-7, with D possibly being TRBD1 or TRBD2 (5 bases each). This CDR3 spans 14 amino acids. V shed 1 base and J shed 3 bases, with 10 bases lying between them. The germline V gene has CDR1 SEHNR and CDR2 FQNEAQ (reference sequence). The CDR3 DNA reads TGTGCCAGCAGCTTAGAAATTGGGGGCTACGAGCAGTACTTC. It codes for CASSLEIGGYEQYF.

The chain carries TRBV25-1 and TRBJ1-5, with 9 bases lining up with TRBD1. CDR3 length equals 14 residues. After removal of 9 bases from V and 5 bases from J, the junction contained 8 bases not matched to a gene. Germline V gives CDR1 MGHDK, CDR2 SYGVNS. The CDR3 protein is CASGTGQGYQPQHF. The CDR3 DNA sequence: TGTGCCAGTGGGACGGGACAGGGTTATCAGCCCCAGCATTTT.

The chain recombines TRBV9 with TRBJ1-2; D ambiguous. The CDR3 has 14 amino acids. Trimming took 3 bases from V and 4 from J, leaving 13 bases between them. The V gene's germline CDR1 is SGDLS and CDR2 YYNGEE. The chain's CDR3 is CASSARAGTYGYTF. The DNA for the CDR3 is TGTGCCAGCAGCGCCCGGGCGGGTACCTATGGCTACACCTTC.

The rearrangement links TRBV12-3 or TRBV12-4 to TRBJ1-6, with unresolved D. Trimming cost V 5 bases and J 7 bases, with 12 bases left between them. The CDR3 has 14 residues. The CDR3 DNA is TGTGCCAGCAGTGGCATAGGGTTGAATTCACCCCTCCACTTT. Translated: CASSGIGLNSPLHF.

In the case of this clonotype: At one end, the junction sequence differs from germline, possibly due to a read error. This rearrangement joins TRBV29-1 to TRBJ1-1; TRBD1 aligns across 8 bases. The CDR3 extends over 11 amino acids. Germline V gene lookup returns CDR1 SQVTM and CDR2 ANQGSEA. The CDR3 here is CSVLTGGSEIF. The CDR3 nucleotides read TGCAGCGTTCTTACAGGGGGGTCGGAGATCTTT.

At least ten counts were recorded for this clonotype. The chain carries TRBV29-1 and TRBJ1-6; the match to TRBD1 covers 7 bases. After removal of 5 bases from V and 3 bases from J, the junction contained 1 base not matched to a gene. The CDR3 is 13 amino acids. The germline V gene has CDR1 SQVTM and CDR2 ANQGSEA. The CDR3 is CSVRTGYNSPLHF. CDR3 nucleotides: TGCAGCGTTCGGACAGGCTATAATTCACCCCTCCACTTT. Supplemented by reference TRBV29-1 and TRBJ1-6, the full variable domain reads SAVISQKPSRDICQRGTSLTIQCQVDSQVTMMFWYRQQPGQSLTLIATANQGSEATYESGFVIDKFPISRPNLTFSTLTVSNMSPEDSSIYLCSVRTGYNSPLHFGNGTRLTVT.

This clonotype has just one count. J is TRBJ1-1 and V is TRBV9, with a tentative D call TRBD1 (6 bases). The CDR3 is 16 amino acids. CDR1 SGDLS and CDR2 YYNGEE come from the germline V gene. The V gene lost 0 bases and the J gene lost 3 bases, with 15 bases spanning the gap. DNA of the CDR3: TGTGCCAGCAGCGTAGGCCAGGGGAGGGACCACACTGAAGCTTTCTTT. The encoded protein is CASSVGQGRDHTEAFF.

The chain uses TRBV7-6 and TRBJ2-3; 8 bases agree with TRBD2. The length of the CDR3 is 17 residues. Unmatched junction bases numbered 10, after V lost 2 bases and J lost 3 bases. CDR1 SGHVS and CDR2 FNYEAQ come from the germline V gene. CDR3 amino acids: CASSLSMILAGTDTQYF. The CDR3 DNA reads TGTGCCAGCAGCTTAAGTATGATATTAGCGGGAACAGATACGCAGTATTTT.

Remarks on this clonotype: Possible read error: a much larger clone is one base away. The chain links TRBV10-2 to TRBJ1-6; D remains unclear. V was clipped by 5 bases and J by 7 bases, with 18 bases between them. Germline CDR1 is WSHSY and CDR2 is SAAADI. The CDR3 totals 16 residues. CDR3 loop: CASSPSVWATNSPLHF. DNA of the CDR3: TGCGCCAGCAGTCCCTCCGTTTGGGCGACAAATTCACCCCTCCACTTT.

This clonotype was recorded at least ten times. V is TRBV7-3 and J is TRBJ2-5; 9 nucleotides line up with TRBD1. The CDR3 runs 15 residues. The junction had 8 bases not matched to a gene; V was cut back by 5 bases and J by 4 bases. Germline CDR1 reads SGHTA; CDR2 reads FQGTGA. DNA of the CDR3: TGTGCCAGCAGCATGACAGGGGGTGAGCGAGAGACCCAGTACTTC. Amino acids: CASSMTGGERETQYF.

The chain carries TRBV20-1 and TRBJ1-5; D gene unclear. Germline-derived CDR1 and CDR2 are DFQATT and SNEGSKA (reference sequence). The CDR3 is 13 residues long. V lost 1 base, J lost 7 bases, and 11 bases lay in between. Here the CDR3 DNA reads TGCAGTGCTAGAGCTACCGGGGAGCAGCCCCAGCATTTT. This translates into CSARATGEQPQHF.

The gene calls are TRBV10-3 and TRBJ2-2; D perhaps matches TRBD2 (5 bases). The CDR3 totals 13 residues. CDR1 is ENHRY and CDR2 is SYGVKD in the germline V gene. With 6 bases removed from V and 4 bases from J, the gap between germline ends came to 9 bases. The CDR3 coding sequence is TGTGCCATCAGATCCCTAGCCACCGGGGAGCTGTTTTTT. Translated, it gives CAIRSLATGELFF.

This clonotype has only one observation. This chain uses TRBV15 with TRBJ2-5; D remains ambiguous. The CDR3 runs 11 residues. Germline V lookup: CDR1 LNHNV, CDR2 YYDKDF (reference sequence). Between the trimmed V and J ends, which lost 0 bases and 7 bases, there was a span of 3 bases. The CDR3 reads CATSRDWTQYF. The CDR3 DNA sequence: TGTGCCACCAGCAGAGATTGGACCCAGTACTTC.

This clonotype was seen many times. The rearrangement joins TRBV9 to TRBJ1-6; 7 bases align to TRBD1. The CDR3 loop spans 14 amino acids. After removal of 2 bases from V and 10 bases from J, the junction contained 6 bases not matched to a gene. The V gene's germline CDR1 is SGDLS and CDR2 YYNGEE. The CDR3 region has the DNA TGTGCCAGCAGCGTGAGTACAGGGGCCTCACCCCTCCACTTT. This gives the protein CASSVSTGASPLHF.

Of note for this clonotype: One end of the junction does not line up with germline, which may come from a read error. V is TRBV10-3 and J is TRBJ1-4, with 8 bases that match TRBD1. Germline V gene data show CDR1 as ENHRY and CDR2 as SYGVKD. This CDR3 is 15 amino acids long. CDR3 nucleotides: TGTGCCAGCAGTGTGAGGACAGGGAGGGAAGAAAAACTGTTTTTT. Translating it yields CASSVRTGREEKLFF.

The J gene is TRBJ2-2, the V gene TRBV2; unclear D gene. CDR3 length: 14 residues. Looked up from germline, CDR1 is SNHLY and CDR2 is FYNNEI. V was cut by 5 bases and J by 8 bases, with 15 bases left in between. DNA for the CDR3: TGTGCCAGCAGTTACGTTATAGTTCGGGGGGAGCTGTTTTTT. Residues: CASSYVIVRGELFF.